The 26 T cell receptor beta chains in this list originate from one sample, sequenced in a study of T-cell memory formation after mild COVID-19. TCRdb ran MiXCR on the 5' RACE reads and lists one entry per CDR3 protein. The table shows about half a million distinct CDR3 sequences, with 15% to 20% occurring only once. Material: PBMCs or a T cell subset sorted from them (not recorded which). These receptors were collected from an adult woman who had mild COVID-19 (a few samples of this study predate the infection). Cell type and time point are not known.

Ten or more counts support this clonotype. The chain links TRBV4-3 to TRBJ2-5; 9 bases align to TRBD1. V shed 4 bases and J 1 base; nucleotides not matched to a gene: 7. Germline-derived CDR1 and CDR2 are LGHNA and YSLEER. This CDR3 spans 16 amino acids. The CDR3 reads CASSRVPGQGQETQYF. The CDR3 DNA follows: TGCGCCAGCAGCCGCGTACCGGGACAGGGCCAAGAGACCCAGTACTTC.

The chain has TRBV5-6 and TRBJ2-1; D gene uncertain. The CDR3 contains 17 residues. V lost 3 bases to trimming and J lost 0 bases, with 16 bases between them. Germline CDR1 is SGHDT and CDR2 is YYEEEE. In DNA, the CDR3 is TGTGCCAGCAGCTCCCGGATGGCCGCGAGCTCCTACAATGAGCAGTTCTTC. Translating it yields CASSSRMAASSYNEQFF.

This clonotype was seen a handful of times. This chain joins TRBV20-1 and TRBJ2-7, with a weak D call TRBD2 (6 bases). Trimming left V 5 bases short and J 4 bases short, with 24 bases between. From germline, CDR1 is DFQATT and CDR2 SNEGSKA (reference sequence). The CDR3 length is 16 residues. CDR3 loop: CSAPNGLIGSFYEQYF. CDR3 nucleotides: TGCAGTGCTCCGAACGGTTTGATCGGGAGTTTTTACGAGCAGTACTTC.

The table lists this clonotype with many counts. The chain is built from TRBV4-1 and TRBJ2-2, with D hard to call. V lost 2 bases to trimming and J lost 3 bases, with 1 base between them. In germline, CDR1 is MGHRA, CDR2 YSYEKL. CDR3 length: 12 amino acids. The CDR3 sequence: CASSQHTGELFF. The CDR3 DNA sequence: TGCGCCAGCAGCCAACACACCGGGGAGCTGTTTTTT.

CDR3 loop: CASTGLAGVANTGELFF. The CDR3 coding sequence is TGTGCCAGCACAGGGCTAGCGGGAGTCGCTAACACCGGGGAGCTGTTTTTT. This rearrangement joins TRBV7-6 to TRBJ2-2; 10 bases are a match to TRBD2. Germline V gives CDR1 SGHVS, CDR2 FNYEAQ. The CDR3 loop spans 17 amino acids. After removal of 7 bases from V and 2 bases from J, the junction contained 10 bases not matched to a gene.

This clonotype was observed a few times. The V gene is TRBV12-3 or TRBV12-4, the J gene TRBJ1-2, with D possibly being TRBD1 (5 bases). The V end was cut by 4 bases, the J end by 4 bases, with 13 bases between. The CDR3 runs to 14 residues. CDR3 protein: CASSSIRVLYGYTF. The CDR3, as DNA: TGTGCCAGCAGTTCAATCAGGGTTCTCTATGGCTACACCTTC.

This clonotype has only a few counts. The chain carries TRBV20-1 and TRBJ1-5, with TRBD1 identical over 7 bases. V was pared by 4 bases and J by 4 bases, with 16 bases of the junction left unmatched. The CDR3 is 17 residues long. The germline CDR1 and CDR2 sequences are DFQATT and SNEGSKA (reference sequence). The CDR3 reads CSAKVGQGVQGNQPQHF. As DNA, the CDR3 is TGCAGTGCTAAAGTGGGGCAGGGGGTGCAGGGGAATCAGCCCCAGCATTTT.

The table lists this clonotype with a few counts. The chain recombines TRBV7-6 with TRBJ2-6; 8 bases align to TRBD1. The V gene's germline CDR1 is SGHVS and CDR2 FNYEAQ. With V trimmed by 5 bases and J by 0 bases, 12 bases remained unmatched. The CDR3 totals 19 residues. The CDR3 loop reads CASSKRLSGGLSGANVLTF. The CDR3 DNA sequence: TGTGCCAGCAGCAAAAGGTTGTCAGGGGGCCTCTCTGGGGCCAACGTCCTGACTTTC.

The table lists this clonotype with a few counts. This chain connects TRBV20-1 to TRBJ2-1, with D perhaps TRBD2 (6 bases). V lost 0 bases, J lost 10 bases, and 19 bases lay in between. The CDR3 loop spans 15 amino acids. Per germline, CDR1 DFQATT and CDR2 SNEGSKA (reference sequence). The CDR3 DNA sequence: TGCAGTGCTAGAGAGACTAGATCGGTTTTGGAGGAGCAGTTCTTC. Translated: CSARETRSVLEEQFF.

The chain combines TRBV5-1 with TRBJ2-5; 11 positions match TRBD2. CDR3 size: 14 residues. The V gene end was trimmed by 3 bases and the J gene end by 8 bases; junction bases not matched to a gene: 6. Germline assignment: CDR1 SGHRS and CDR2 YFSETQ. The DNA for the CDR3 is TGCGCCAGCAGCTCGATGACTAGCGGGGTTACCCAGTACTTC. Its protein is CASSSMTSGVTQYF. The variable domain in full, completed from reference TRBV5-1 and TRBJ2-5, reads KAGVTQTPRYLIKTRGQQVTLSCSPISGHRSVSWYQQTPGQGLQFLFEYFSETQRNKGNFPGRFSGRQFSNSRSEMNVSTLELGDSALYLCASSSMTSGVTQYFGPGTRLLVL.

J is TRBJ1-1 and V is TRBV30; 8 bases are a match to TRBD1. Unmatched junction bases numbered 4, after V lost 6 bases and J lost 1 base. Germline values: CDR1 GTSNPN, CDR2 SVGIG (reference sequence). The CDR3 is 13 amino acids. The CDR3 here is CACTGQGNTEAFF. The DNA for the CDR3 is TGTGCCTGCACTGGACAGGGGAACACTGAAGCTTTCTTT. Looking up the rest from reference TRBV30 and TRBJ1-1 gives the full variable domain: SQTIHQWPATLVQPVGSPLSLECTVEGTSNPNLYWYRQAAGRGLQLLFYSVGIGQISSEVPQNLSASRPQDRQFILSSKKLLLSDSGFYLCACTGQGNTEAFFGQGTRLTVV.

V and J are TRBV6-1 and TRBJ2-7; 10 bases agree with TRBD1. Germline CDR1 and CDR2: MNHNS and SASEGT. This CDR3 has 15 amino acids. The V segment lost 1 base and the J segment 7 bases; nucleotides outside the gene matches: 7. The CDR3 protein is CASSEVGTGVREQYF. The DNA for the CDR3 is TGTGCCAGCAGTGAAGTAGGGACAGGGGTACGAGAGCAGTACTTC.

This sequence joins TRBV4-3 and TRBJ2-4, with TRBD1 identical over 8 bases. The germline V gene has CDR1 LGHNA and CDR2 YSLEER. Losses at the gene ends were 4 bases for V and 6 bases for J; bases not matched to a gene: 17. The CDR3 has 18 residues. The CDR3 nucleotides read TGCGCCAGCAGCCGAACCATAGGACAGGGCGCGCTTAGAAACATTCAGTACTTC. Amino acids: CASSRTIGQGALRNIQYF.

The chain couples TRBV29-1 to TRBJ1-1; D remains unclear. V dropped 0 bases and J dropped 3 bases, with 8 bases sitting between them. CDR1 and CDR2 (germline): SQVTM, ANQGSEA. This CDR3 region has 13 residues. The DNA of the CDR3 is TGCAGCGTTGAAGATGTGTCACACACTGAAGCTTTCTTT. Protein product: CSVEDVSHTEAFF.

Only a few counts were recorded for this clonotype. The chain couples TRBV7-6 to TRBJ2-6; D may be TRBD1 or TRBD2 (5 bases each). This CDR3 is built from 18 residues. The germline gives CDR1 SGHVS, CDR2 FNYEAQ. The V end lost 4 bases, the J end lost 0 bases, and 16 bases lay between the germline ends. The CDR3 protein is CASSSTPWGISGANVLTF. The CDR3 bases are TGTGCCAGCAGCTCTACCCCGTGGGGGATCTCTGGGGCCAACGTCCTGACTTTC.

The sample holds a few counts of this clonotype. V usage is TRBV7-9 and J usage is TRBJ2-4; 11 nucleotides align to TRBD2. After removal of 4 bases from V and 6 bases from J, the junction contained 8 bases not matched to a gene. Germline V gene lookup returns CDR1 SEHNR and CDR2 FQNEAQ (reference sequence). The CDR3 loop spans 16 amino acids. The CDR3: CASSSLSGRASNIQYF. The CDR3 nucleotides read TGTGCCAGCAGCTCCCTTAGCGGGAGGGCCTCAAACATTCAGTACTTC.

A few counts support this clonotype. The chain combines TRBV3-1 with TRBJ2-3; D may be TRBD1 (5 bases). Trimming stripped 0 bases from V and 5 bases from J, with 6 bases between. Germline V gene data show CDR1 as LGHDT and CDR2 as YNNKEL (reference sequence). The CDR3 sequence is 13 residues long. DNA of the CDR3: TGTGCCAGCAGCCAAGAAAGGGGAGATACGCAGTATTTT. It translates to CASSQERGDTQYF.

This clonotype was seen only a few times. The genes are TRBV20-1 and TRBJ1-2; D is unresolved. Between the trimmed V and J ends, which lost 5 bases and 4 bases, there was a span of 14 bases. This CDR3 contains 13 residues. The V gene's germline CDR1 is DFQATT and CDR2 SNEGSKA (reference sequence). The CDR3 region is CSASARLVYGYTF. CDR3 in DNA: TGCAGTGCTTCGGCCCGGTTAGTCTATGGCTACACCTTC.

This clonotype came up a few times. The chain employs TRBV6-5 and TRBJ2-1; 7 bases are a match to TRBD1. The CDR3 length is 11 residues. The V gene's germline CDR1 is MNHEY and CDR2 SVGAGI. V lost 6 bases, J lost 10 bases, and 3 bases stayed unmatched. The CDR3 DNA sequence: TGTGCCAGCAGCGACAGGGACGAGCAGTTCTTC. Its translation: CASSDRDEQFF.

This clonotype was detected only a few times. The chain recombines TRBV20-1 with TRBJ1-4, with unresolved D. The CDR3 totals 14 residues. The V end lost 0 bases, the J end lost 6 bases, and 11 bases lay between the germline ends. CDR1 and CDR2 (germline): DFQATT, SNEGSKA (reference sequence). The CDR3 DNA sequence: TGCAGTGCTAGAGATCCCCAACGGGATGAAAAACTGTTTTTT. Amino acids: CSARDPQRDEKLFF.

In DNA form, the CDR3 reads TGCGCCAGCAGCTTGGCCCGGGGCGGGAGTTCAAATGAGCAGTTCTTC. Protein: CASSLARGGSSNEQFF. This chain links TRBV5-1 with TRBJ2-1, with 7 bases lining up with TRBD2. Germline CDR1 and CDR2: SGHRS and YFSETQ. This CDR3 is built from 16 residues. With 0 bases clipped from V and 7 bases from J, the junction kept 10 bases outside the gene matches.

This clonotype has only a few counts. This chain joins TRBV11-3 and TRBJ2-3, with no clear D. V shed 4 bases and J shed 4 bases, with 12 bases lying between them. Germline V gene data show CDR1 as SGHNT and CDR2 as YENEEA. The CDR3 runs to 14 residues. The CDR3 here is CASSSVVSPDTQYF. The CDR3 DNA reads TGTGCCAGCAGCTCCGTTGTTTCACCAGATACGCAGTATTTT.

This clonotype was seen only a few times. The chain is built from TRBV5-4 and TRBJ1-3, with a tentative D call TRBD1 (6 bases). Germline values: CDR1 SGHNT, CDR2 YYREEE (reference sequence). This CDR3 has 15 residues. Trimming cost V 2 bases and J 0 bases, with 9 bases left between them. The CDR3 is CASSFGDISGNTIYF. In DNA, the CDR3 is TGTGCCAGCAGCTTCGGGGACATCTCTGGAAACACCATATATTTT.

The chain is built from TRBV6-5 and TRBJ1-1; D is unresolved. CDR3 length: 14 residues. The V end was cut by 7 bases, the J end by 5 bases, with 17 bases between. Germline assignment: CDR1 MNHEY and CDR2 SVGAGI. This CDR3 reads CASTRNRVTTEAFF. In DNA form, the CDR3 reads TGTGCCAGCACAAGGAACAGAGTCACAACTGAAGCTTTCTTT.

The rearrangement joins TRBV7-2 to TRBJ1-3; D unclear. The V end was cut by 1 base, the J end by 5 bases, with 3 bases between. The CDR3 runs to 12 residues. The germline CDR1 and CDR2 sequences are SGHTA and FQGNSA. CDR3 residues: CASSLDRNTIYF. In DNA, the CDR3 is TGTGCCAGCAGCTTAGATCGAAACACCATATATTTT.

The chain carries TRBV15 and TRBJ2-1; D gene ambiguous. CDR3 size: 15 residues. V dropped 0 bases and J dropped 4 bases, with 10 bases sitting between them. Germline CDR1 and CDR2: LNHNV and YYDKDF (reference sequence). CDR3 sequence reads: CATSRDFDGYNEQFF. In DNA, the CDR3 is TGTGCCACCAGCAGAGATTTTGACGGTTACAATGAGCAGTTCTTC.